Presented here are 13 T cell receptor beta chains from one specimen sequenced in a study of blood T cell repertoires in COVID-19. The method was immunoSEQ multiplex PCR; TCRdb's version includes in-frame clones alone and lacks a portion of them. The sample carries a few hundred thousand clones, around 91% recorded once. Sequencing input: PBMCs or T cells enriched from blood (not recorded which). Receptors were obtained from a woman between 40 and 50 years old who had recovered from COVID-19.

The chain has TRBV28 and TRBJ1-3; D is perhaps TRBD1 (5 bases). The germline V and J ends were trimmed by 1 base and 2 bases, with 9 bases remaining between them. Per germline, CDR1 MDHEN and CDR2 SYDVKM. This CDR3 is 15 amino acids long. Here the CDR3 reads CASSLLEGAGNTIYF. The CDR3 bases are TGTGCCAGCAGTTTATTGGAAGGGGCTGGAAACACCATATATTTT.

Written as DNA, the CDR3 is TGTGCCAGCAGCCAAGGTAACAGGCAGAACACTGAAGCTTTCTTT. Translation gives CASSQGNRQNTEAFF. This sequence joins TRBV3-1 (or the pseudogene TRBV3-2) and TRBJ1-1; TRBD1 is a possible D gene (5 bases). The CDR3 length is 15 residues. Trimming pared 1 base from V and 1 base from J, leaving 10 bases between. Germline loops: CDR1 LGHDT, CDR2 YNNKEL (reference sequence).

The rearrangement joins TRBV5-8 to TRBJ2-3, with D perhaps matching TRBD2 (5 bases). There are 15 residues in the CDR3. Germline assignment: CDR1 SGHTS and CDR2 YDEGEE. V was cut by 2 bases and J by 4 bases, with 14 bases left in between. For the CDR3, the DNA is TGTGCCAGCAGCTTCGGTGGGAGAGGCCCAGATACGCAGTATTTT. As protein: CASSFGGRGPDTQYF.

V usage is TRBV5-4 and J usage is TRBJ1-1, with no clear D. Germline loops: CDR1 SGHNT, CDR2 YYREEE (reference sequence). The CDR3 loop spans 12 amino acids. V dropped 4 bases and J dropped 3 bases, with 7 bases sitting between them. The CDR3 DNA is TGTGCCAGCAGCCCGAGAGACACTGAAGCTTTCTTT. Translated, it gives CASSPRDTEAFF.

V gene TRBV7-3 combines with J gene TRBJ2-1; tentative D call: TRBD2 (6 bases). The CDR3 extends over 16 amino acids. Trimming removed 2 bases at V and 4 bases at J, with 15 bases between. CDR1 and CDR2 from the germline V gene are SGHTA and FQGTGA. CDR3 region: CASSLYGGALYNEQFF. CDR3 coding DNA: TGTGCCAGCAGCTTATACGGGGGAGCTTTGTACAATGAGCAGTTCTTC.

The chain has TRBV7-8 and TRBJ2-1; 7 bases are shared with TRBD2. V lost 1 base and J lost 0; bases outside the gene matches: 3. Germline CDR1 reads SGHVS; CDR2 reads FQNEAQ. The CDR3 contains 16 residues. CDR3 protein: CASSLGTSSSYNEQFF. The CDR3 nucleotides are TGTGCCAGCAGCTTAGGGACTAGTAGCTCCTACAATGAGCAGTTCTTC. The full variable domain, completed using reference TRBV7-8 and TRBJ2-1, is GAGVSQSPRYKVAKRGQDVALRCDPISGHVSLFWYQQALGQGPEFLTYFQNEAQLDKSGLPSDRFFAERPEGSVSTLKIQRTQQEDSAVYLCASSLGTSSSYNEQFFGPGTRLTVL.

The CDR3 reads CAIGTDPYEQYF. Here the CDR3 DNA reads TGTGCCATCGGGACAGACCCCTACGAGCAGTACTTC. The chain recombines TRBV10-3 with TRBJ2-7, with 7 bases that match TRBD1. This CDR3 spans 12 amino acids. Germline trimming cut 8 bases from V and 2 bases from J; bases unmatched to any gene: 3. The V gene's germline CDR1 is ENHRY and CDR2 SYGVKD.

The chain couples TRBV18 to TRBJ2-7; TRBD2 is a possible D gene (5 bases). The ends were cut back, 6 bases at V and 6 bases at J, with 9 bases in the middle. The CDR3 totals 11 residues. CDR1 KGHSH and CDR2 LQKENI come from the germline V gene. The CDR3 spells CASSPGGEQYF. The CDR3 DNA reads as TGTGCCAGCTCTCCTGGAGGCGAGCAGTACTTC.

This sequence joins TRBV7-3 and TRBJ2-3; 10 nucleotides align to TRBD1. CDR3 length equals 15 residues. Germline CDR1 reads SGHTA; CDR2 reads FQGTGA. V lost 3 bases and J lost 4; bases outside the gene matches: 4. The CDR3 DNA sequence: TGTGCCAGCAGCTTGGGGGACAGGGGTGCAGATACGCAGTATTTT. Protein sequence: CASSLGDRGADTQYF.

This sequence joins TRBV29-1 and TRBJ2-1; 7 nucleotides agree with TRBD2. Germline V gives CDR1 SQVTM, CDR2 ANQGSEA. The CDR3 extends over 18 amino acids. Germline trimming cut 2 bases from V and 7 bases from J; bases unmatched to any gene: 20. The CDR3 loop reads CSVESWGGRRGVSNEQFF. CDR3 bases: TGCAGCGTTGAAAGTTGGGGAGGGCGGCGGGGTGTTTCTAATGAGCAGTTCTTC.

The gene calls are TRBV20-1 and TRBJ2-4; 8 bases align to TRBD1. The germline CDR1 and CDR2 sequences are DFQATT and SNEGSKA (reference sequence). J lost 7 bases, V lost 3 bases, and 5 bases had no gene match. The CDR3 spans 13 residues. The DNA for the CDR3 is TGCAGTGCTAGTTCAGGGGGCGGCAACATTCAGTACTTC. Amino acids: CSASSGGGNIQYF.

The chain has TRBV6-5 and TRBJ1-2; 11 nucleotides match TRBD1. The CDR3 runs to 14 residues. Germline V lookup: CDR1 MNHEY, CDR2 SVGAGI. V was pared by 6 bases and J by 7 bases, with 7 bases of the junction left unmatched. In DNA form, the CDR3 reads TGTGCCAGCAGCCGAGGACAGGGGGCTAGTGGCTACACCTTC. It is translated as CASSRGQGASGYTF.

The chain carries TRBV19 and TRBJ2-5, with 11 bases identical to TRBD2. The CDR3 is 16 amino acids. The V gene end was trimmed by 5 bases and the J gene end by 5 bases; junction bases not matched to a gene: 10. Germline V lookup: CDR1 LNHDA, CDR2 SQIVND (reference sequence). The CDR3 DNA reads as TGTGCCAGTAGTTCCGATAGCGGGAGGGGAGGCGAGACCCAGTACTTC. Translated: CASSSDSGRGGETQYF.